A selection of T cell receptor beta chains follows, all from one sample in a study of blood T cell dynamics during melanoma immunotherapy. Some clones are missing from TCRdb's copy, which holds only in-frame ones; the method was immunoSEQ multiplex PCR. There are 15,000 or so clones in the sample; approximately 94% occur only once, and roughly 0.22% lies in the top ten. The source material was effector memory CD8+ T cells from blood, sampled from a patient treated with checkpoint blockade. Receptor source: a human donor with melanoma. The CDR3 runs from the conserved cysteine through the conserved F or W. The order of the fields is CDR3 protein, V gene, J gene.

CDR3aa: CASSVFRDRVNEQFF; v_gene: TRBV9; j_gene: TRBJ2-1
CDR3aa: CSVEDPSGIYGYTF; v_gene: TRBV29-1; j_gene: TRBJ1-2
CDR3aa: CASSLAEGDEQFF; v_gene: TRBV5-6; j_gene: TRBJ2-1
CDR3aa: CASSYRDRGYIQYF; v_gene: TRBV6-5; j_gene: TRBJ2-4
CDR3aa: CASSVGDREDQPQHF; v_gene: TRBV9; j_gene: TRBJ1-5
CDR3aa: CASRDGTATSYEQYF; v_gene: TRBV7-2; j_gene: TRBJ2-7
CDR3aa: CASRPRVSSYEQYF; v_gene: TRBV6-4; j_gene: TRBJ2-7
CDR3aa: CASSHNMGREETQYF; v_gene: TRBV7-8; j_gene: TRBJ2-5
CDR3aa: CASSFARTSDGEQFF; v_gene: TRBV5-5; j_gene: TRBJ2-1
CDR3aa: CASSLRSAQKGPTNEKLFF; v_gene: TRBV7-2; j_gene: TRBJ1-4
CDR3aa: CASSLFGSNNEQFF; v_gene: TRBV5-5; j_gene: TRBJ2-1
CDR3aa: CASNYRAMNTEAFF; v_gene: TRBV6-1; j_gene: TRBJ1-1
CDR3aa: CASSISGIRYNEQFF; v_gene: TRBV6-1; j_gene: TRBJ2-1
CDR3aa: CASSVTSGRNEQYF; v_gene: TRBV9; j_gene: TRBJ2-7
CDR3aa: CASSLDLKLDPRWFEQYF; v_gene: TRBV11-2; j_gene: TRBJ2-7
CDR3aa: CASSPGLAGVRNEQYF; v_gene: TRBV4-2; j_gene: TRBJ2-7
CDR3aa: CASSLGGASLRDEQYF; v_gene: TRBV7-6; j_gene: TRBJ2-7
CDR3aa: CASSEGGRTEAFF; v_gene: TRBV9; j_gene: TRBJ1-1
CDR3aa: CASSKPPPSTGGGRTEAFF; v_gene: TRBV11-2; j_gene: TRBJ1-1
CDR3aa: CSVLTGGGPSSGANVLTF; v_gene: TRBV29-1; j_gene: TRBJ2-6
CDR3aa: CASSPSETGAAETQYF; v_gene: TRBV28; j_gene: TRBJ2-5
CDR3aa: CASSLGSRSIHEQYF; v_gene: TRBV13; j_gene: TRBJ2-7
CDR3aa: CSVEGRQGGDYEQYF; v_gene: TRBV29-1; j_gene: TRBJ2-7
CDR3aa: CASSRTGIYEQYF; v_gene: TRBV11-2; j_gene: TRBJ2-7
CDR3aa: CASSPVTSGIDNEQFF; v_gene: TRBV27; j_gene: TRBJ2-1
CDR3aa: CASSEVVSVPYEQYF; v_gene: TRBV2; j_gene: TRBJ2-7
CDR3aa: CASSQGAGTSSEQFF; v_gene: TRBV4-1; j_gene: TRBJ2-1
CDR3aa: CASSSPGQGLNYGYTF; v_gene: TRBV11-2; j_gene: TRBJ1-2
CDR3aa: CASSPGQGNTEAFF; v_gene: TRBV7-6; j_gene: TRBJ1-1
CDR3aa: CASSFPGPFGTEAFF; v_gene: TRBV27; j_gene: TRBJ1-1
CDR3aa: CASRGRHGGSTDTQYF; v_gene: TRBV4-1; j_gene: TRBJ2-3
CDR3aa: CASSAGTGTYEQYF; v_gene: TRBV13; j_gene: TRBJ2-7
CDR3aa: CASSWWGTGELFF; v_gene: TRBV27; j_gene: TRBJ2-2
CDR3aa: CATRNRGAYEQYF; v_gene: TRBV15; j_gene: TRBJ2-7
CDR3aa: CASSLYPGARNQPQHF; v_gene: TRBV28; j_gene: TRBJ1-5
CDR3aa: CASTRGLAGARETQYF; v_gene: TRBV7-2; j_gene: TRBJ2-5
CDR3aa: CASSQSQGFGEQYF; v_gene: TRBV14; j_gene: TRBJ2-7
CDR3aa: CASSLRWDRGSYGYTF; v_gene: TRBV7-2; j_gene: TRBJ1-2
CDR3aa: CATQQGANEQFF; v_gene: TRBV27; j_gene: TRBJ2-1
CDR3aa: CATKFYEQYF; v_gene: TRBV28; j_gene: TRBJ2-7
CDR3aa: CASRGTDNSPLHF; v_gene: TRBV5-4; j_gene: TRBJ1-6
CDR3aa: CASSQAPRGVEQFF; v_gene: TRBV14; j_gene: TRBJ2-1
CDR3aa: CASSEASQGAWGYTF; v_gene: TRBV6-1; j_gene: TRBJ1-2
CDR3aa: CSVGGGSNQPQHF; v_gene: TRBV29-1; j_gene: TRBJ1-5
CDR3aa: CASSLSRGFGELFF; v_gene: TRBV7-3; j_gene: TRBJ2-2
CDR3aa: CASSVEGGSRDTQYF; v_gene: TRBV9; j_gene: TRBJ2-3
CDR3aa: CAIGGSPPDEQFF; v_gene: TRBV10-3; j_gene: TRBJ2-1
CDR3aa: CASSVGAGWNEQFF; v_gene: TRBV9; j_gene: TRBJ2-1
CDR3aa: CSVPAGGSYEQFF; v_gene: TRBV29-1; j_gene: TRBJ2-1
CDR3aa: CASSDSTGELFF; v_gene: TRBV27; j_gene: TRBJ2-2
CDR3aa: CASSPRRSEDTQYF; v_gene: TRBV5-4; j_gene: TRBJ2-3
CDR3aa: CASSLLAGSYEQYF; v_gene: TRBV28; j_gene: TRBJ2-7
CDR3aa: CALRGSTDTQYF; v_gene: TRBV6-6; j_gene: TRBJ2-3
CDR3aa: CASAITGSSYEQYF; v_gene: TRBV28; j_gene: TRBJ2-7
CDR3aa: CASSQLGTSEGTGELFF; v_gene: TRBV4-1; j_gene: TRBJ2-2
CDR3aa: CASSVAGGGRNEQFF; v_gene: TRBV2; j_gene: TRBJ2-1
CDR3aa: CASSEETVLYEQYF; v_gene: TRBV6-1; j_gene: TRBJ2-7
CDR3aa: CASSLRGGRGGQETQYF; v_gene: TRBV11-2; j_gene: TRBJ2-5
CDR3aa: CASSQGAASGRLGPDTQYF; v_gene: TRBV7-6; j_gene: TRBJ2-3